Following are 18 T cell receptor beta chains from one sample sequenced in a study of CD8+CD57+ T cells in acquired aplastic anemia (dated by TCRdb to 2017 to 2018). Sequencing took place on an Illumina HiSeq 2000. Genomic DNA served as template for TCR beta VDJ combination and CDR3 sequence profiling. TCRdb reran the public reads through fastp at Q25 and MiXCR, keeping productive beta chains. Each record represents a unique CDR3 protein, reported with the most common genes and DNA among its rows. The sample includes 180,000 or so distinct CDR3 sequences, with about 47% observed a single time. The ten largest clonotypes hold about 2.9% of the sample. The sample consisted of sorted CD4+, CD8+, or CD8+CD57+ T cells (not recorded which) from PBMCs. Receptor source: a human donor in good health.

The J gene is TRBJ1-6, the V gene TRBV25-1; D is unresolved. CDR3 size: 15 residues. Germline values: CDR1 MGHDK, CDR2 SYGVNS. The V gene lost 6 bases and the J gene lost 5 bases, with 14 bases spanning the gap. The CDR3 region is CASSLRAGDNSPLHF. The CDR3 bases are TGTGCCAGCAGCCTACGGGCCGGCGATAATTCACCCCTCCACTTT. Full variable domain (missing parts from reference TRBV25-1 and TRBJ1-6): EADIYQTPRYLVIGTGKKITLECSQTMGHDKMYWYQQDPGMELHLIHYSYGVNSTEKGDLSSESTVSRIRTEHFPLTLESARPSHTSQYLCASSLRAGDNSPLHFGNGTRLTVT.

This clonotype was detected ten times or more. The CDR3, as DNA: TGTGCCAGCAGTAAGGGACAGATGGGCAATCAGCCCCAGCATTTT. Translating it yields CASSKGQMGNQPQHF. The V call is TRBV6-1, the J call TRBJ1-5; TRBD1 agrees at 7 bases. Germline values: CDR1 MNHNS, CDR2 SASEGT. This CDR3 spans 15 amino acids. V gave up 5 bases and J gave up 2 bases; unmatched junction bases: 6.

There are many counts of this clonotype. The CDR3 sequence is CASSFNGNTIYF. The CDR3 nucleotides are TGTGCCAGCAGCTTTAACGGAAACACCATATATTTT. The rearrangement joins TRBV7-8 to TRBJ1-3; no reliable D call. Germline V gives CDR1 SGHVS, CDR2 FQNEAQ. Trimming took off 3 bases at V and 4 bases at J, with 4 bases between the two ends. This CDR3 has 12 amino acids. The full variable domain, completed using reference TRBV7-8 and TRBJ1-3, is GAGVSQSPRYKVAKRGQDVALRCDPISGHVSLFWYQQALGQGPEFLTYFQNEAQLDKSGLPSDRFFAERPEGSVSTLKIQRTQQEDSAVYLCASSFNGNTIYFGEGSWLTVV.

On this clonotype: A much larger clonotype is one base distant, so this may be a read error. The chain employs TRBV4-1 and TRBJ1-1; TRBD1 matches at 7 bases. Trimming took 0 bases from V and 5 from J; bases not matched to a gene: 9. The CDR3 runs to 16 residues. Germline V gene sequence: CDR1 MGHRA, CDR2 YSYEKL. The CDR3: CASSQEPGQKKTEAFF. CDR3 bases: TGCGCCAGCAGCCAAGAACCGGGACAGAAGAAGACTGAAGCTTTCTTT.

The V call is TRBV7-6, the J call TRBJ1-2; D unresolved. The germline CDR1 and CDR2 sequences are SGHVS and FNYEAQ. The CDR3 totals 13 residues. With 5 bases removed from V and 8 bases from J, the gap between germline ends came to 15 bases. The CDR3 is CASSDSFTGGYTF. CDR3 DNA: TGTGCCAGCAGCGATTCTTTTACTGGCGGCTACACCTTC.

This chain connects TRBV20-1 to TRBJ2-5, with D perhaps matching TRBD1 (6 bases). This CDR3 spans 15 amino acids. The V gene's germline CDR1 is DFQATT and CDR2 SNEGSKA (reference sequence). The germline V and J ends were trimmed by 4 bases and 5 bases, with 20 bases remaining between them. The CDR3 region is CSANRLAGAQETQYF. In DNA form, the CDR3 reads TGCAGTGCTAACCGCCTGGCAGGGGCGCAGGAGACCCAGTACTTC.

The chain carries TRBV7-9 and TRBJ2-7; D gene ambiguous. Trimming left V 2 bases short and J 3 bases short, with 8 bases between. The CDR3 is 13 amino acids. CDR1 is SEHNR, CDR2 FQNEAQ, per germline (reference sequence). DNA of the CDR3: TGTGCCAGCAGCTTATCCGACAACTACGAGCAGTACTTC. This gives the protein CASSLSDNYEQYF.

This clonotype occurred once. The chain links TRBV3-1 to TRBJ2-1; a possible D gene is TRBD2 (6 bases). In germline, CDR1 is LGHDT, CDR2 YNNKEL (reference sequence). V was pared by 4 bases and J by 5 bases, with 18 bases between. This CDR3 has 16 amino acids. CDR3 loop: CASSLRPGVTHNEQFF. CDR3 DNA: TGTGCCAGCAGCCTCAGACCGGGAGTAACCCACAATGAGCAGTTCTTC.

The chain employs TRBV20-1 and TRBJ1-1; 8 bases map to TRBD1. Trimming removed 1 base from V and 5 bases from J; junction bases left unmatched: 9. Per germline, CDR1 DFQATT and CDR2 SNEGSKA (reference sequence). CDR3 length: 15 residues. The CDR3 sequence is CSARGQGAKGTEAFF. Here the CDR3 DNA reads TGCAGTGCTAGAGGCCAGGGGGCGAAAGGAACTGAAGCTTTCTTT.

This clonotype was recorded many times. The chain joins TRBV10-3 to TRBJ2-7; D remains unclear. The CDR3 length is 14 residues. CDR1 ENHRY and CDR2 SYGVKD come from the germline V gene. Trimming stripped 4 bases from V and 1 base from J, with 11 bases between. The CDR3 region is CAISVQAESYEQYF. The CDR3 DNA follows: TGTGCCATCAGTGTTCAAGCCGAGTCCTACGAGCAGTACTTC.

V is TRBV15 and J is TRBJ1-1; TRBD1 agrees at 7 bases. CDR1 LNHNV and CDR2 YYDKDF come from the germline V gene (reference sequence). The junction had 1 base not matched to a gene; V was cut back by 2 bases and J by 4 bases. The CDR3 loop spans 13 amino acids. The CDR3 DNA follows: TGTGCCACCAGCAGAAGACAGGGCACTGAAGCTTTCTTT. Protein sequence: CATSRRQGTEAFF.

The chain carries TRBV19 and TRBJ1-5, with D perhaps TRBD1 (6 bases). Trimming took off 6 bases at V and 2 bases at J, with 17 bases between the two ends. From germline, CDR1 is LNHDA and CDR2 SQIVND (reference sequence). This CDR3 region has 16 residues. Written as DNA, the CDR3 is TGTGCCAGTAGCTTGAGGGGGATTAGGGGCAATCAGCCCCAGCATTTT. It specifies CASSLRGIRGNQPQHF.

The chain employs TRBV7-3 and TRBJ1-2; TRBD1 aligns across 9 bases. Germline V CDR1 and CDR2: SGHTA, FQGTGA. This CDR3 is built from 12 residues. With 5 bases clipped from V and 8 bases from J, the junction kept 3 bases outside the gene matches. The CDR3 nucleotides are TGTGCCAGCAGCCAGGGACAGGGAGGCTACACCTTC. Its protein is CASSQGQGGYTF.

Turning to this clonotype: A clone one base away is much larger, so this may be a read error. V usage is TRBV5-1 and J usage is TRBJ2-1; D may be TRBD1 or TRBD2 (5 bases each). Germline V gene lookup returns CDR1 SGHRS and CDR2 YFSETQ. This CDR3 region has 16 residues. Written as DNA, the CDR3 is TGCGTCAGCAGCTGGGACCTGGGCGCAGGCTCGGTAGGGCAGTTCTTC. Translation gives CVSSWDLGAGSVGQFF.

The table lists this clonotype with many counts. This chain links TRBV6-1 with TRBJ2-7, with 7 positions matching TRBD1. The V gene end was trimmed by 6 bases and the J gene end by 6 bases; junction bases not matched to a gene: 11. The CDR3 runs to 14 residues. The germline V gene has CDR1 MNHNS and CDR2 SASEGT. Here the CDR3 DNA reads TGTGCCAGCAGCCGGGACAGCGTTTTTCTCGAGCAGTACTTC. Protein product: CASSRDSVFLEQYF.

This clonotype was recorded only once. V and J are TRBV29-1 and TRBJ2-7; 7 bases align to TRBD1. Germline trimming cut 7 bases from V and 6 bases from J; bases unmatched to any gene: 6. There are 11 residues in the CDR3. CDR1 SQVTM and CDR2 ANQGSEA come from the germline V gene. The CDR3 loop reads CSGKQGIEQYF. CDR3 nucleotide sequence: TGCAGCGGTAAACAGGGGATCGAGCAGTACTTC.

This rearrangement joins TRBV7-6 to TRBJ1-1, with D possibly being TRBD1 (5 bases). V shed 8 bases and J shed 1 base, with 14 bases lying between them. Per germline, CDR1 SGHVS and CDR2 FNYEAQ. The CDR3 sequence is 14 residues long. The CDR3 nucleotides are TGTGCCAGCGGTCTCACCGACAGGAACACTGAAGCTTTCTTT. Translated, it gives CASGLTDRNTEAFF.

The chain links TRBV15 to TRBJ1-3; D ambiguous. This CDR3 comprises 15 residues. V was trimmed by 3 bases and J by 0 bases, leaving 9 bases between them. Germline CDR1 is LNHNV and CDR2 is YYDKDF (reference sequence). In DNA, the CDR3 is TGTGCCACCAGCAGGCAGCAACTCTCTGGAAACACCATATATTTT. Amino acids: CATSRQQLSGNTIYF.